The entry below gives a single T cell receptor (beta chain) sequence along with its context. Other DNA variants within this sample encode the same CDR3. The sample comes from a study of blood T cell repertoires in COVID-19. Study background: T cells, B-cell-depleted T cells, or PBMCs provided the cDNA or gDNA that served as material.

Sequencing used immunoSEQ multiplex PCR; TCRdb keeps in-frame clones, though not all of them. The data hold about 160,000 clones, with 80% observed a single time. Everyone who took part was roughly 18 to 89 years old, and they came from about two dozen US areas. Between the trimmed V and J ends, which lost 1 base and 5 bases, there was a span of 9 bases. Germline CDR1 SGHTA, CDR2 FQGNSA. The CDR3 is 14 residues long. The TCR originated in a woman in her sixties or seventies who had recovered from COVID-19. The V and J genes are TRBV7-2 and TRBJ2-4; perhaps TRBD2 as D (5 bases). The sample was PBMCs or T cells enriched from blood (not recorded which). The CDR3 DNA sequence: TGTGCCAGCAGCTTAGGTGGAGGTCAAAACATTCAGTACTTC. Amino acids: CASSLGGGQNIQYF.